Listed here are 5 T cell receptor beta chains from one sample, sequenced in a study of CD8 T cells in Susac syndrome. RNA, at about 0.45 to 1 ug, was reverse transcribed with random hexamers. Each CDR3 protein is one row after TCRdb ran MiXCR on the immunoSEQ multiplex PCR reads. This table holds about 120,000 distinct CDR3 sequences, around 92% found once. The sequenced sample consisted of CD4+ T cells from PBMCs. The source is a human donor with multiple sclerosis.

V usage is TRBV5-1 and J usage is TRBJ2-1; TRBD1 is a possible D gene (6 bases). With 0 bases removed from V and 2 bases from J, the gap between germline ends came to 6 bases. The germline CDR1 and CDR2 sequences are SGHRS and YFSETQ. The CDR3 consists of 14 residues. CDR3 amino acids: CASSLDRAYNEQFF. The CDR3 DNA reads TGCGCCAGCAGCTTGGACAGGGCCTACAATGAGCAGTTCTTC. The variable domain in full, completed from reference TRBV5-1 and TRBJ2-1, reads KAGVTQTPRYLIKTRGQQVTLSCSPISGHRSVSWYQQTPGQGLQFLFEYFSETQRNKGNFPGRFSGRQFSNSRSEMNVSTLELGDSALYLCASSLDRAYNEQFFGPGTRLTVL.

The chain links TRBV18 to TRBJ1-1; TRBD1 might be the D (5 bases). V was cut by 8 bases and J by 4 bases, with 14 bases left in between. CDR1 is KGHSH and CDR2 is LQKENI in the germline V gene. The CDR3 contains 13 residues. The CDR3 bases are TGTGCCAGCCTCTCGTATAGGGGCACTGAAGCTTTCTTT. Translation: CASLSYRGTEAFF.

The rearrangement uses TRBV20-1 and TRBJ1-1, with a tentative D call TRBD1 (6 bases). Germline CDR1 and CDR2: DFQATT and SNEGSKA (reference sequence). The CDR3 totals 16 residues. The V and J ends lost 0 bases and 1 base respectively, with 15 bases between them. In DNA, the CDR3 is TGCAGTGCTAGAGACGGGGGGGCAAATTGGAACACTGAAGCTTTCTTT. This translates into CSARDGGANWNTEAFF.

The V call is TRBV12-3 or TRBV12-4, the J call TRBJ2-2, with TRBD2 identical over 11 bases. This CDR3 is built from 17 residues. J lost 1 base, V lost 3 bases, and 4 bases had no gene match. CDR3 bases: TGTGCCAGCAGTTTCCTAGCGGGGGGACGGAACACCGGGGAGCTGTTTTTT. This codes for CASSFLAGGRNTGELFF.

The V and J genes are TRBV5-1 and TRBJ1-5; D not resolved. V was shortened by 0 bases and J by 7 bases, with 14 bases between the two germline ends. This CDR3 is built from 15 residues. Germline lookup yields CDR1 SGHRS and CDR2 YFSETQ. CDR3 in amino acids: CASSLGLLEGQPQHF. In DNA, the CDR3 is TGCGCCAGCAGCTTGGGGCTTCTCGAAGGACAGCCCCAGCATTTT.